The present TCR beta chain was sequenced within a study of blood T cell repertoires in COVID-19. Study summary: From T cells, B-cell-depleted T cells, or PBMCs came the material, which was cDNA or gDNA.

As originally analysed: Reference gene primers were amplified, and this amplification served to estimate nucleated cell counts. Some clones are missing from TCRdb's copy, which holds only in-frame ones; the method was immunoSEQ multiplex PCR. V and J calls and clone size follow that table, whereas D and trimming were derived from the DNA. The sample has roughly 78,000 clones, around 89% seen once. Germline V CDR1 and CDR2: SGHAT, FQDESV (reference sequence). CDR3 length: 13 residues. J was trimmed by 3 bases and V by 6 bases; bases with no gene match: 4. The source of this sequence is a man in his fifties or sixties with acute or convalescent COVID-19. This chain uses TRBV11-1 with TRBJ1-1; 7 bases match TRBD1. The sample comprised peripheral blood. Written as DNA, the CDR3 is TGTGCCAGCAGTCCGGACAGGTACACTGAAGCTTTCTTT. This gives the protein CASSPDRYTEAFF.